This TCR beta chain is drawn from a study of OX40 agonist ivuxolimab in advanced cancers. Study information: The study treated patients with ivuxolimab, an agonistic anti-OX40 (CD134) antibody. Treatment received earlier with anti-PD-1, anti-PD-L1 or anti-CTLA-4 agents was allowed, and 40% had some. General observations from the study: Circulating CD4+ and CD8+ T cells showed clonal expansion by week 6 at 0.1 to 3.0 mg/kg. Researchers did not determine the expanded peripheral T cells' antigen specificity.

Remarks on this clone: Its antigen is currently unknown.

The CDR3 spans 12 residues. From germline, CDR1 is SQVTM and CDR2 ANQGSEA. Trimming removed 1 base at V and 1 base at J, with 5 bases between. Clones were read by immunoSEQ multiplex PCR, and TCRdb kept only the in-frame ones, dropping some. The sample comprises 65,000 to 90,000 clones, approximately 90% of which are singletons, and roughly 0.56% rests with the top ten. Sample: CD4+ or CD8+ T cells sorted from blood, taken in a trial of the OX40 agonist ivuxolimab. This TCR came from an adult with an advanced solid tumor such as melanoma, head and neck, liver or kidney cancer. This chain links TRBV29-1 with TRBJ2-7; no reliable D call. Written as DNA, the CDR3 is TGCAGCGTTGAAGGGTCGTCCTACGAGCAGTACTTC. This translates into CSVEGSSYEQYF.